This T cell receptor beta chain was identified during a study of blood T cell repertoires in COVID-19. Original processing methods: Estimation of nucleated cell counts was performed using reference gene primer amplification. Sequenced by immunoSEQ multiplex PCR; TCRdb stores in-frame clones only, minus some. V and J calls and clone size come straight from that table; D and trimming were deduced from the DNA. This sample has about 240,000 clones; about 81% occur once, and the top ten carry around 12%. This CDR3 has 17 amino acids. Unmatched junction bases numbered 10, after V lost 5 bases and J lost 0 bases. The germline V gene encodes CDR1 SGHTA and CDR2 FQGTGA.

The source is a woman aged 60-75 years with active or convalescent COVID-19. The sample consisted of peripheral blood. The chain has TRBV7-3 and TRBJ1-3, with TRBD1 identical over 7 bases. DNA of the CDR3: TGTGCCAGCAGCCCTAACCCCGCAGGGGGCTCTGGAAACACCATATATTTT. It yields the protein CASSPNPAGGSGNTIYF.